What follows describes a single T cell receptor (beta chain). What it recognizes is unknown. The CDR3 contains 12 residues. Trimming stripped 7 bases from V and 5 bases from J, with 11 bases between. In germline, CDR1 is MDHEN, CDR2 SYDVKM. The sample is drawn from a study of cytomegalovirus exposure and HLA in healthy donors. Study-wide findings and caveats: Subsequent analysis found a tendency for first-cohort TCR clusters to co-occur within the approximately 130 validation repertoires. A few chains linked to CMV were shown in vitro to be specific for CMV antigens.

Data came from immunoSEQ multiplex PCR; TCRdb stores just in-frame clones and leaves some out. Of about 180,000 clones listed, about nine tenths are singletons. This chain connects TRBV28 to TRBJ1-2; TRBD1 might be the D (5 bases). The receptor was isolated from a man between 18 and 35 years old in good health and CMV-seropositive. Material: PBMCs. The CDR3 loop reads CASKGGGYGYTF. CDR3 bases: TGTGCCAGCAAGGGCGGGGGTTATGGCTACACCTTC.